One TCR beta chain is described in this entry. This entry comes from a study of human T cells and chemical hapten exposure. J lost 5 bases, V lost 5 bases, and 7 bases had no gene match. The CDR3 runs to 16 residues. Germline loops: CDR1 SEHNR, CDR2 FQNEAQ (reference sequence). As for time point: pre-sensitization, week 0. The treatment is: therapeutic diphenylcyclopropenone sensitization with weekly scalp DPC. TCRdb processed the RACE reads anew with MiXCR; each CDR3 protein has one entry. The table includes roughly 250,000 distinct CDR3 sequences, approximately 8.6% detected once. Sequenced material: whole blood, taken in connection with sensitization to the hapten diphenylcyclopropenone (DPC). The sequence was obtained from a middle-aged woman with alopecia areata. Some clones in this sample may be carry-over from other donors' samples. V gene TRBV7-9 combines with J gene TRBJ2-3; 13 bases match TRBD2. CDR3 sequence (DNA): TGTGCCAGCAGCATAGGACTAGCGGGAGTAGGAGATACGCAGTATTTT. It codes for CASSIGLAGVGDTQYF.